This is a list of T cell receptor beta chains from one sample in a study of T cell responses to AZD1222 COVID-19 vaccine. Method: immunoSEQ multiplex PCR; TCRdb's copy keeps in-frame clones and lacks some. The table lists under 150,000 clones, 91% of them singletons. Sequencing used peripheral blood, obtained on day 0 of AZD1222 vaccination. The source of these receptors is an adult in good health. Both conserved end residues are part of each CDR3. The D gene is left open where the match is weak. Rows may omit the clone size; those that give it use once, few, many or a size class.

d_call: TRBD2; clone_size: once; j_call: TRBJ2-3; v_call: TRBV6-5; cdr3_aa: CASLAGGADTQYF; cdr3_nt: TGTGCCAGCTTAGCGGGGGGGGCAGATACGCAGTATTTT
d_call: TRBD1; clone_size: once; j_call: TRBJ1-2; v_call: TRBV7-2; cdr3_aa: CASSLQGAAYGYTF; cdr3_nt: TGTGCCAGCAGCCTACAGGGGGCGGCGTATGGCTACACCTTC
d_call: -; clone_size: -; j_call: TRBJ2-1; v_call: TRBV7-3; cdr3_aa: CASSSLPNEQFF; cdr3_nt: TGTGCCAGCAGCTCCCTTCCTAATGAGCAGTTCTTC
d_call: -; clone_size: -; j_call: TRBJ1-3; v_call: TRBV30; cdr3_aa: CAWSGGPRGSGNTIYF; cdr3_nt: TGTGCCTGGAGCGGGGGCCCTCGGGGATCTGGAAACACCATATATTTT
d_call: TRBD1; clone_size: -; j_call: TRBJ2-3; v_call: TRBV27; cdr3_aa: CASSRARQGSDTQYF; cdr3_nt: TGTGCCAGCAGTAGGGCCCGACAGGGGTCAGATACGCAGTATTTT
d_call: -; clone_size: -; j_call: TRBJ2-7; v_call: TRBV24-1; cdr3_aa: CATSDSLAGQYF; cdr3_nt: TGTGCCACCAGTGACTCCCTGGCCGGGCAGTACTTC
d_call: -; clone_size: -; j_call: TRBJ2-4; v_call: TRBV12-2; cdr3_aa: CASRSEASLKNIQYF; cdr3_nt: TGTGCAAGTCGCTCCGAAGCGAGTCTCAAAAACATTCAGTACTTC
d_call: TRBD2; clone_size: -; j_call: TRBJ2-3; v_call: TRBV7-3; cdr3_aa: CASSLTASGSSTDTQYF; cdr3_nt: TGTGCCAGCAGCTTAACAGCTAGCGGGTCTAGCACAGATACGCAGTATTTT
d_call: -; clone_size: -; j_call: TRBJ2-7; v_call: TRBV11-3; cdr3_aa: CASSRLLTSYEQYF; cdr3_nt: TGTGCCAGCAGCCGACTCCTCACTTCTTACGAGCAGTACTTC
d_call: -; clone_size: -; j_call: TRBJ1-5; v_call: TRBV19; cdr3_aa: CASSKGQGLNQPQHF; cdr3_nt: TGTGCCAGTAGTAAGGGGCAGGGCCTCAATCAGCCCCAGCATTTT
d_call: TRBD2; clone_size: -; j_call: TRBJ2-1; v_call: TRBV7-9; cdr3_aa: CASSPTGSGGLSREQFF; cdr3_nt: TGTGCCAGCAGCCCCACAGGTAGCGGGGGGCTGTCGCGGGAGCAGTTCTTC
d_call: TRBD2; clone_size: -; j_call: TRBJ2-1; v_call: TRBV7-8; cdr3_aa: CASSATGTSDYNEQFF; cdr3_nt: TGTGCCAGCAGCGCTACCGGGACTAGCGACTACAATGAGCAGTTCTTC
d_call: -; clone_size: -; j_call: TRBJ1-5; v_call: TRBV28; cdr3_aa: CASSELAGANQPQHF; cdr3_nt: TGTGCCAGCAGTGAGCTCGCTGGGGCAAATCAGCCCCAGCATTTT
d_call: -; clone_size: -; j_call: TRBJ2-1; v_call: TRBV4-3; cdr3_aa: CASSQDKGQNEQFF; cdr3_nt: TGCGCCAGCAGCCAAGATAAGGGTCAAAATGAGCAGTTCTTC
d_call: -; clone_size: few; j_call: TRBJ1-6; v_call: TRBV2; cdr3_aa: CASSPTWDSPLHF; cdr3_nt: TGTGCCAGCAGTCCGACATGGGATTCACCCCTCCACTTT
d_call: -; clone_size: once; j_call: TRBJ2-3; v_call: TRBV12-5; cdr3_aa: CASGQGWATDTQYF; cdr3_nt: TGTGCTAGTGGTCAAGGCTGGGCCACAGATACGCAGTATTTT
d_call: -; clone_size: -; j_call: TRBJ1-2; v_call: TRBV6-2/TRBV6-3; cdr3_aa: CASSYFPGAPLPFIGYTF; cdr3_nt: TGTGCCAGCAGTTACTTCCCGGGGGCGCCGCTCCCATTTATCGGCTACACCTTC
d_call: TRBD1; clone_size: -; j_call: TRBJ2-1; v_call: TRBV7-3; cdr3_aa: CASSTGQGDEQFF; cdr3_nt: TGTGCCAGCAGCACGGGACAGGGGGATGAGCAGTTCTTC
d_call: -; clone_size: -; j_call: TRBJ1-5; v_call: TRBV11-2; cdr3_aa: CASSLGRGQPQHF; cdr3_nt: TGTGCCAGCAGCTTAGGGCGGGGTCAGCCCCAGCATTTT
d_call: -; clone_size: -; j_call: TRBJ1-2; v_call: TRBV29-1; cdr3_aa: CSVEDRAGPGGYTF; cdr3_nt: TGCAGCGTTGAAGATCGGGCGGGCCCGGGTGGCTACACCTTC
d_call: -; clone_size: -; j_call: TRBJ1-6; v_call: TRBV6-2/TRBV6-3; cdr3_aa: CASSYDSAYPPLHF; cdr3_nt: TGTGCCAGCAGTTACGACAGCGCCTACCCACCCCTCCACTTT
d_call: TRBD1; clone_size: -; j_call: TRBJ2-7; v_call: TRBV13; cdr3_aa: CASSLATGAYEQYF; cdr3_nt: TGTGCCAGCAGCTTAGCGACAGGGGCCTACGAGCAGTACTTC
d_call: TRBD1; clone_size: -; j_call: TRBJ1-3; v_call: TRBV5-5; cdr3_aa: CASSFIGQGGASGNTIYF; cdr3_nt: TGTGCCAGCAGCTTTATCGGACAGGGGGGAGCCTCTGGAAACACCATATATTTT
d_call: -; clone_size: -; j_call: TRBJ1-2; v_call: TRBV5-1; cdr3_aa: CASSLGRGDYGYTF; cdr3_nt: TGCGCCAGCAGCTTGGGCCGCGGGGACTATGGCTACACCTTC
d_call: -; clone_size: -; j_call: TRBJ2-7; v_call: TRBV14; cdr3_aa: CASSQDLGVSQYF; cdr3_nt: TGTGCCAGCAGCCAAGACCTAGGAGTCTCGCAGTACTTC
d_call: -; clone_size: -; j_call: TRBJ2-5; v_call: TRBV28; cdr3_aa: CASSFRAEQETQYF; cdr3_nt: TGTGCCAGCAGTTTCCGGGCGGAACAAGAGACCCAGTACTTC
d_call: -; clone_size: -; j_call: TRBJ2-1; v_call: TRBV7-2; cdr3_aa: CASVLSPSRGVSNEQFF; cdr3_nt: TGTGCCAGCGTACTCAGCCCGAGCAGGGGCGTAAGCAATGAGCAGTTCTTC
d_call: TRBD1; clone_size: -; j_call: TRBJ2-7; v_call: TRBV7-8; cdr3_aa: CASSIGTAYEQYF; cdr3_nt: TGTGCCAGCAGCATAGGGACAGCCTACGAGCAGTACTTC
d_call: TRBD1; clone_size: -; j_call: TRBJ1-2; v_call: TRBV29-1; cdr3_aa: CSVATGGGYTF; cdr3_nt: TGCAGCGTTGCGACAGGGGGAGGCTACACCTTC
d_call: -; clone_size: -; j_call: TRBJ1-2; v_call: TRBV27; cdr3_aa: CASSTRDTIYGYTF; cdr3_nt: TGTGCCAGCAGTACCCGGGACACTATCTATGGCTACACCTTC
d_call: -; clone_size: -; j_call: TRBJ2-5; v_call: TRBV3-1/TRBV3-2; cdr3_aa: CASSQSRVQKTQYF; cdr3_nt: TGTGCCAGCAGCCAAAGCAGGGTCCAAAAGACCCAGTACTTC
d_call: -; clone_size: -; j_call: TRBJ1-3; v_call: TRBV5-5; cdr3_aa: CASSLYSGRNTIYF; cdr3_nt: TGTGCCAGCAGCCTCTACTCAGGGAGGAACACCATATATTTT
d_call: -; clone_size: -; j_call: TRBJ2-2; v_call: TRBV4-2; cdr3_aa: CASSQPYSGELFF; cdr3_nt: TGTGCCAGCAGCCAACCGTATAGCGGGGAGCTGTTTTTT
d_call: -; clone_size: -; j_call: TRBJ2-7; v_call: TRBV14; cdr3_aa: CASSQGSNRPDYEQYF; cdr3_nt: TGTGCCAGCAGCCAAGGGAGCAACCGGCCGGACTACGAGCAGTACTTC
d_call: -; clone_size: -; j_call: TRBJ1-6; v_call: TRBV27; cdr3_aa: CASSRPGVYNSPLHF; cdr3_nt: TGTGCCAGCAGCCGGCCTGGGGTCTATAATTCACCCCTCCACTTT
d_call: -; clone_size: -; j_call: TRBJ2-1; v_call: TRBV12-3/TRBV12-4; cdr3_aa: CASSLRSYNEQFF; cdr3_nt: TGTGCCAGCAGTTTAAGGTCCTACAATGAGCAGTTCTTC
d_call: -; clone_size: -; j_call: TRBJ2-7; v_call: TRBV18; cdr3_aa: CASSPSGTDEQYF; cdr3_nt: TGTGCCAGCTCACCTTCAGGTACGGACGAGCAGTACTTC
d_call: TRBD1; clone_size: -; j_call: TRBJ2-1; v_call: TRBV12-5; cdr3_aa: CASDRDRGLNEQFF; cdr3_nt: TGTGCTAGTGACCGGGACAGGGGGCTTAATGAGCAGTTCTTC
d_call: TRBD1; clone_size: -; j_call: TRBJ2-7; v_call: TRBV11-3; cdr3_aa: CASSPGQTTYEQYF; cdr3_nt: TGTGCCAGCAGCCCGGGACAGACCACCTACGAGCAGTACTTC
d_call: -; clone_size: -; j_call: TRBJ2-2; v_call: TRBV2; cdr3_aa: CATPRGTGELFF; cdr3_nt: TGTGCCACCCCCCGGGGGACCGGGGAGCTGTTTTTT
d_call: TRBD1; clone_size: -; j_call: TRBJ1-1; v_call: TRBV28; cdr3_aa: CASSLGDRVNTEAFF; cdr3_nt: TGTGCCAGCAGCCTTGGGGACAGGGTGAACACTGAAGCTTTCTTT
d_call: -; clone_size: -; j_call: TRBJ1-5; v_call: TRBV11-2; cdr3_aa: CASSLHRNSNQPQHF; cdr3_nt: TGTGCCAGCAGCTTACATCGAAATAGCAATCAGCCCCAGCATTTT
d_call: -; clone_size: -; j_call: TRBJ2-1; v_call: TRBV3-1/TRBV3-2; cdr3_aa: CASSRGTVEQFF; cdr3_nt: TGTGCCAGCAGCCGAGGGACCGTTGAGCAGTTCTTC
d_call: -; clone_size: -; j_call: TRBJ1-1; v_call: TRBV7-2; cdr3_aa: CASSLLRGEEAFF; cdr3_nt: TGTGCCAGCAGCTTACTACGGGGAGAGGAAGCTTTCTTT
d_call: TRBD1; clone_size: -; j_call: TRBJ1-4; v_call: TRBV9; cdr3_aa: CASSPWDSRRLYEKLFF; cdr3_nt: TGTGCCAGCAGCCCATGGGACAGCCGAAGGTTATATGAAAAACTGTTTTTT